Given below is one T cell receptor (beta chain) in context. Antigen specificity is unknown. These data come from a study of cytotoxic CD8 clonotypes in ibrutinib-treated CLL. Background on the study: Among the patients, fewer than twelve presented as relapsed/refractory and 15 as treatment-naive; about 17 showed unmutated IGHV. Average yields of 255,043 productive templates and 80,000 to 95,000 productive rearrangements characterized the samples.

V trimming: 4 bases; J trimming: 1 base; junction bases outside the gene matches: 6. Germline lookup yields CDR1 SGHRS and CDR2 YFSETQ. The CDR3 spans 17 residues. Findings and limits, study-wide: The study found clonality rose at ibrutinib response, then fell toward baseline at progression.

The targeted sequencing depth was 1 in 200,000 to 1 in 1 million T cells. TCRdb keeps only in-frame clones here, not all; method: immunoSEQ multiplex PCR. Among approximately 280,000 clones listed, more than 70% were seen once. The sample was PBMCs, taken at disease progression, from a patient treated with ibrutinib. The TCR was taken from a human donor with chronic lymphocytic leukemia. This rearrangement joins TRBV5-1 to TRBJ2-5, with 14 bases aligning to TRBD2. The CDR3 is CASSPGTSGSFQETQYF. CDR3 bases: TGCGCCAGCAGCCCTGGGACTAGCGGGAGTTTCCAAGAGACCCAGTACTTC.